A single sample gave rise to the 11 T cell receptor beta chains below, sequenced in a study of tumor and adjacent non-tumor tissue in lung cancer. This sample's RNA came from whole unsorted tissue. TCRbeta libraries were built with three rounds of nested PCR, modified from ARM-PCR. TCRdb ran MiXCR on the multiplex PCR reads and lists one entry per CDR3 protein. The sample yields 68,000 or so distinct CDR3 sequences, 55% to 75% seen once. The sequenced sample consisted of lung tumor tissue. These receptors came from a man aged 45-65 years with non-small cell lung cancer.

The rearrangement links TRBV4-1 to TRBJ2-7, with D possibly being TRBD1 (5 bases). Germline V gives CDR1 MGHRA, CDR2 YSYEKL. The CDR3 runs 14 residues. Trimming stripped 5 bases from V and 7 bases from J, with 18 bases between. CDR3 bases: TGCGCCAGCAGCTACGAACAGGTGGCAGGAGAGCAGTACTTC. Translated, it gives CASSYEQVAGEQYF.

This clonotype was picked up one time. Mismatch with germline at one junction end may stem from a read error. V gene TRBV7-9 combines with J gene TRBJ1-4; D is ambiguous. Looked up from germline, CDR1 is SEHNR and CDR2 is FQNEAQ (reference sequence). This CDR3 region has 15 residues. CDR3 bases: TGCGCCAGCAGCTTCCCCAACACAACTAATGAAAAACTGTTTTTT. Encoded protein: CASSFPNTTNEKLFF.

On this clonotype: With a much larger clone just one base away, this may be a read error. V usage is TRBV6-6 and J usage is TRBJ1-2; no reliable D call. Germline V lookup: CDR1 MNHNY, CDR2 SVGAGI (reference sequence). The CDR3 is 13 amino acids. CDR3 DNA sequence: TGTACCAGCAGACCAGACGGAGAATATGGCTACACCTTC. Its protein is CTSRPDGEYGYTF.

The sample holds many counts of this clonotype. CDR3 nucleotide sequence: TGTGCCAGCAGACCGCTAGGAGGTGAGCAGTTCTTC. Amino acid sequence: CASRPLGGEQFF. The chain combines TRBV5-4 with TRBJ2-1, with D possibly matching TRBD2 (5 bases). CDR1 and CDR2 from the germline V gene are SGHNT and YYREEE (reference sequence). The CDR3 runs 12 residues. V lost 5 bases, J lost 9 bases, and 12 bases lay in between.

The chain combines TRBV29-1 with TRBJ2-1; D not resolved. The CDR3 contains 14 residues. Germline V gives CDR1 SQVTM, CDR2 ANQGSEA. The CDR3 bases are TGCAGAGCCTCTCAGCCGACGAGAGGCAATGAGCAGTTCTTC. The encoded protein is CRASQPTRGNEQFF.

To note about this clonotype: An end of the junction does not agree with germline; a read error may underlie this. The chain uses TRBV7-7 and TRBJ1-4; 12 nucleotides line up with TRBD1. Germline CDR1 is SSHAT and CDR2 is FNYEAQ (reference sequence). The CDR3 consists of 16 residues. CDR3 sequence reads: CASSPGTGGSNEKLFF. The DNA of the CDR3 is TGTGCTAGCAGCCCCGGGACAGGGGGCTCTAATGAAAAACTGTTTTTT.

To note about this clonotype: No conserved phenylalanine or tryptophan is present at the end of the CDR3, so a read error is the likely explanation. The chain uses TRBV5-1 and TRBJ1-3; no reliable D call. The V gene's germline CDR1 is SGHRS and CDR2 YFSETQ. Trimming stripped 0 bases from V and 4 bases from J, with 11 bases between. The CDR3 contains 15 residues. CDR3: CASSLAPGAGNTIYS. The DNA for the CDR3 is TGCGCCAGCAGCTTGGCCCCGGGAGCAGGAAACACCATATATTCT.

This clonotype was recorded many times. The gene calls are TRBV4-1 and TRBJ1-2; tentatively, D is TRBD1 (5 bases). V dropped 1 base and J dropped 1 base, with 19 bases sitting between them. Germline CDR1 MGHRA, CDR2 YSYEKL. The CDR3 length is 18 residues. The CDR3 DNA reads as TGCGCCAGCAGCCAAGCTCTCGCCCTTGGGGGGATTAACTATGGCTACACCTTC. Translated: CASSQALALGGINYGYTF.

This clonotype was picked up many times. CDR3 region: CASSLTGTGPYEQYF. Here the CDR3 DNA reads TGTGCCAGCAGCTTAACCGGGACAGGGCCCTACGAGCAGTACTTC. The chain couples TRBV11-2 to TRBJ2-7; 9 bases map to TRBD1. The CDR3 contains 15 residues. V lost 2 bases and J lost 2; bases outside the gene matches: 4. Germline lookup yields CDR1 SGHAT and CDR2 FQNNGV.

This clonotype has a count of ten or more. The chain combines TRBV4-1 with TRBJ2-1, with D possibly called TRBD1 or TRBD2 (5 bases each). Trimming took 6 bases from V and 3 from J, leaving 12 bases between them. Germline CDR1 is MGHRA and CDR2 is YSYEKL. The CDR3 spans 14 residues. CDR3 nucleotide sequence: TGCGCCAGCAGACGGGACCGCGACTACAATGAGCAGTTCTTC. Its protein product is CASRRDRDYNEQFF.

J is TRBJ2-1 and V is TRBV12-3 or TRBV12-4, with D hard to call. The CDR3 extends over 13 amino acids. V lost 2 bases, J lost 6 bases, and 8 bases lay in between. The CDR3 sequence is CASSLSEANEQFF. The DNA of the CDR3 is TGTGCCAGCAGTTTATCAGAAGCCAATGAGCAGTTCTTC.